This T cell receptor beta chain was sequenced during a study of identifying expanded T cells in peripheral blood. Study findings and constraints: Technical replicates showed around 1.2 changed clones; two weeks about 16; four weeks 19. Variance in clone template counts between approximately two-week samples significantly increased with total template count across all healthy donors.

This clone was found once. The antigen is not known. Libraries were prepared by immunoSEQ multiplex PCR; TCRdb keeps only in-frame clonotypes and omits some of them. The sample lists under 150,000 clones, roughly 82% occurring once. CDR3 length equals 14 residues. The germline gives CDR1 MNHNS, CDR2 SASEGT. Trimming took 6 bases from V and 8 from J; bases not matched to a gene: 10. No infections or other immune events were documented during collection. Sequenced material: blood. This sequence was found in a person aged 18-70 years in good health. The chain carries TRBV6-1 and TRBJ1-2, with TRBD1 matching 9 bases. CDR3 nucleotides: TGTGCCAGCAGGGGACAGGGCTCTCTGGGGGGCTACACCTTC. Encoded protein: CASRGQGSLGGYTF.